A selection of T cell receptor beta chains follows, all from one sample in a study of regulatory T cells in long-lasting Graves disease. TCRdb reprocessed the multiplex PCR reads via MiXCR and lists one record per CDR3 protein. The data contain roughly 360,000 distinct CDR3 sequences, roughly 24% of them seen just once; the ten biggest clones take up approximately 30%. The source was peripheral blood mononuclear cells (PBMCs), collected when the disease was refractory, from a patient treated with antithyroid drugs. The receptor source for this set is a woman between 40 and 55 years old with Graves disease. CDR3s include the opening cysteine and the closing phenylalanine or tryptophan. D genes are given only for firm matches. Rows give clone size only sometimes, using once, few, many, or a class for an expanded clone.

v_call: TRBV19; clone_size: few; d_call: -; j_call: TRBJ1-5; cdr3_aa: CASSIGGSNQPQHF; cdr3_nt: TGTGCCAGTAGTATAGGGGGTAGCAATCAGCCCCAGCATTTT
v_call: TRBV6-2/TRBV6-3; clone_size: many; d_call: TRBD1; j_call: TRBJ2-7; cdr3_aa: CASSLGVGPRTGGSYEQYF; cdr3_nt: TGTGCCAGCAGTTTGGGGGTGGGCCCGCGGACAGGGGGCTCCTACGAGCAGTACTTC
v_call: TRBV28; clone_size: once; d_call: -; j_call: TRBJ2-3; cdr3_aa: CASSLFTLGHPDTQYF; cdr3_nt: TGTGCCAGCAGTTTATTCACCCTAGGGCACCCGGATACGCAGTATTTT
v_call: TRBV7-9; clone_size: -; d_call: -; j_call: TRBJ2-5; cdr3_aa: CASSLVVYSLQETQYF; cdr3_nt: TGTGCCAGCAGCTTAGTTGTATATAGCCTCCAAGAGACCCAGTACTTC
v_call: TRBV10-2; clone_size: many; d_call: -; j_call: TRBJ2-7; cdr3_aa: CASSESSGVFEQYF; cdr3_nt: TGCGCCAGCAGTGAGTCCTCTGGGGTCTTCGAGCAGTACTTC
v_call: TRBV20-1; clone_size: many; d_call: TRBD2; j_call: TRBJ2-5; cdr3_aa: CSALGLAGVLETQYF; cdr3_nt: TGCAGTGCTCTTGGACTAGCGGGAGTTTTGGAGACCCAGTACTTC
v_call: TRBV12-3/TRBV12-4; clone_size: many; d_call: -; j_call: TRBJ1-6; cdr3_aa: CASSFGGLFSPLHF; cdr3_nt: TGTGCCAGCAGTTTTGGGGGTCTCTTTTCACCCCTCCACTTT
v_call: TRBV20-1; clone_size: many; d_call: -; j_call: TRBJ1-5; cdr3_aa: CSARQGRDQPQHF; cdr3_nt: TGCAGTGCTAGACAGGGACGGGATCAGCCCCAGCATTTT
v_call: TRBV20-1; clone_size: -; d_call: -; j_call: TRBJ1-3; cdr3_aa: CSARDLSSGNTIYF; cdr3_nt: TGCAGTGCTAGAGATCTGAGCTCTGGAAACACCATATATTTT
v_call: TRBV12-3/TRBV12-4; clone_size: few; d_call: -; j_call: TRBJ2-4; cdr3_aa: CASSLEAIAKNIQYF; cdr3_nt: TGTGCCAGCAGTTTAGAGGCCATTGCCAAAAACATTCAGTACTTC
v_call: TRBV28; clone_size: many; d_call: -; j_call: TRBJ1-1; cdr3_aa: CASRLLQENTEAFF; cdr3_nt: TGTGCCAGCAGACTATTACAGGAGAACACTGAAGCTTTCTTT
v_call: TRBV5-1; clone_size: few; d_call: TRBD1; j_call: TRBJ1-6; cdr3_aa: CASSPGQAYNSPLHF; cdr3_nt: TGCGCCAGCAGCCCGGGACAGGCGTATAATTCACCCCTCCACTTT
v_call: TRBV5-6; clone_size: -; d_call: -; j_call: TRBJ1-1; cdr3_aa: CASSRRLNTEAFF; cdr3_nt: TGTGCCAGCAGCCGCAGGCTGAACACTGAAGCTTTCTTT
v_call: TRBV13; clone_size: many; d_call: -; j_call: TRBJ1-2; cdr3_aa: CASSLRGREYGYTF; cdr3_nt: TGTGCCAGCAGCTTAAGAGGCAGGGAATATGGCTACACCTTC
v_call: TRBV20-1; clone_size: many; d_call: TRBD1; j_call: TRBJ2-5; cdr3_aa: CSANRDRGGETQYF; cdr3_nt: TGCAGTGCTAACCGGGACAGGGGCGGGGAGACCCAGTACTTC
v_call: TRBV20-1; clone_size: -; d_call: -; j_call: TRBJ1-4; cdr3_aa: CSAQESTTNEKLFF; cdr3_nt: TGCAGTGCACAAGAGTCCACAACTAATGAAAAACTGTTTTTT
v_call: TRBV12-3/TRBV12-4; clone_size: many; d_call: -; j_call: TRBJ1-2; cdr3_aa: CASSLVLETILF; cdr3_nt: TGTGCCAGCAGTTTAGTGCTAGAGACCATCCTCTTC
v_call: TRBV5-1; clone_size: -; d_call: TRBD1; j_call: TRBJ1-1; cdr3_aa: CASSPTDRLNTEAFF; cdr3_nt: TGCGCCAGCAGCCCAACGGACAGGTTGAACACTGAAGCTTTCTTT
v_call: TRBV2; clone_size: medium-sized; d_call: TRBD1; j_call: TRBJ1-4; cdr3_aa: CASSETGPWNEKLFF; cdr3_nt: TGTGCCAGCAGTGAGACAGGGCCCTGGAACGAAAAACTGTTTTTT
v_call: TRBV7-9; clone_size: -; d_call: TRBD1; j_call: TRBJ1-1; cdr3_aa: CASSLDTGQGASTEAFF; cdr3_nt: TGTGCCAGCAGCTTGGACACCGGACAGGGGGCGAGCACTGAAGCTTTCTTT
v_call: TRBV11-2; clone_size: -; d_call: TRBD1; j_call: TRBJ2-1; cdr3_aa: CASSSNRGLSYNEQFF; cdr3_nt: TGTGCCAGCAGCTCAAACAGGGGGCTGTCCTACAATGAGCAGTTCTTC
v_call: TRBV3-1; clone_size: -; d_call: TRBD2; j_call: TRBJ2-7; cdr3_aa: CASSQRWAGGFDEQYF; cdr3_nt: TGTGCCAGCAGCCAGAGATGGGCGGGAGGATTTGACGAGCAGTACTTC
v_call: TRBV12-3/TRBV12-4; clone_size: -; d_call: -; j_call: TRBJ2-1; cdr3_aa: CASSFIQGGEIEQFF; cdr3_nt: TGTGCCAGCAGTTTTATACAGGGCGGAGAAATTGAGCAGTTCTTC
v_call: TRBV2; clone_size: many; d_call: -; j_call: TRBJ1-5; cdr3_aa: CASRTGNGINQPQHF; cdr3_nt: TGTGCCAGCAGAACAGGGAATGGTATCAATCAGCCCCAGCATTTT
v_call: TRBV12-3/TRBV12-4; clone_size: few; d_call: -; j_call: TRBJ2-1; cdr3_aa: CASSRGLGPRDNEQFF; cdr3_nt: TGTGCCAGCTCCCGGGGGTTGGGCCCCCGGGACAATGAGCAGTTCTTC
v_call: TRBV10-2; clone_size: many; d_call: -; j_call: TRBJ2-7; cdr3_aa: CASRGPVGGKQAYEQYF; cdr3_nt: TGCGCCAGCAGAGGGCCTGTTGGCGGGAAACAGGCCTACGAGCAGTACTTC
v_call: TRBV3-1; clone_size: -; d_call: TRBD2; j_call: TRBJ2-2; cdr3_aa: CASSARTRSSGELFF; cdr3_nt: TGTGCCAGCAGCGCCCGGACTAGATCCTCCGGGGAGCTGTTTTTT
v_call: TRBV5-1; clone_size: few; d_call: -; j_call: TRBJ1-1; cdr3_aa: CASSLAWGGATNTEAFF; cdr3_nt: TGCGCCAGCAGCTTGGCCTGGGGGGGAGCTACGAACACTGAAGCTTTCTTT
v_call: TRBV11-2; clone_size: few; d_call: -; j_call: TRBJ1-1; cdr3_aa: CASSSRPSRFRLLDAEAFF; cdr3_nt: TGTGCCAGCAGCTCTCGCCCGAGCCGCTTCAGGTTGCTTGACGCTGAAGCTTTCTTT
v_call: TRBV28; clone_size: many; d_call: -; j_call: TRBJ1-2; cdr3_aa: CASRTSTVNYGYTF; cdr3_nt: TGTGCCAGCAGGACCTCGACAGTCAACTATGGCTACACCTTC
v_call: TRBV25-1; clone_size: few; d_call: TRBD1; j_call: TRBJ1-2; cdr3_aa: CASSGTGNNYGYTF; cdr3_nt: TGTGCCAGCAGCGGGACAGGGAATAACTATGGCTACACCTTC
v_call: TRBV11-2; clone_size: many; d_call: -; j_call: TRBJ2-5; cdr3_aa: CASSLHGGRETQYF; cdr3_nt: TGTGCCAGCAGCTTACATGGGGGACGAGAGACCCAGTACTTC
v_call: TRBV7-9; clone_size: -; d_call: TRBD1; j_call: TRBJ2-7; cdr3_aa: CASSGGQGASTEQYF; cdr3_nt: TGTGCCAGCAGCGGGGGGCAGGGGGCATCGACCGAGCAGTACTTC
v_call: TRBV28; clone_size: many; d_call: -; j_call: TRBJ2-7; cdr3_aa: CASIPPPGNENYEQYF; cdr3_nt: TGTGCCAGCATCCCACCCCCGGGAAATGAGAATTACGAGCAGTACTTC
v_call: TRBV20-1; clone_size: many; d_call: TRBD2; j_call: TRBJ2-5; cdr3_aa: CSALRGETQYF; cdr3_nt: TGCAGTGCTCTGCGGGGGGAGACCCAGTACTTC
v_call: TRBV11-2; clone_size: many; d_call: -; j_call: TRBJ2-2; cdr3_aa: CASSPLLGVNTGELFF; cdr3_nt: TGTGCCAGCAGCCCGCTTTTAGGGGTCAACACCGGGGAGCTGTTTTTT
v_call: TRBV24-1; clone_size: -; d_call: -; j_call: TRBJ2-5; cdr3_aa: CATNRGPESTQYF; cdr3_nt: TGTGCCACCAACCGGGGCCCAGAGTCGACCCAGTACTTC
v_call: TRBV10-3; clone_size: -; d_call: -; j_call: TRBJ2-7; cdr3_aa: CAIRAGQTNDEQYF; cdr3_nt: TGTGCCATCAGAGCGGGACAGACGAATGACGAGCAGTACTTC
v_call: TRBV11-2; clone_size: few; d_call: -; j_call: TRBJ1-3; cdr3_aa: CASSLTGGSGNTIYF; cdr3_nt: TGTGCCAGCAGCTTAACAGGTGGAAGTGGAAACACCATATATTTT
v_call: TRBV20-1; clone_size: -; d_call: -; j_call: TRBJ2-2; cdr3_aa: CSAQTRGAGELFF; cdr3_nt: TGCAGTGCTCAGACCAGGGGAGCCGGGGAGCTGTTTTTT
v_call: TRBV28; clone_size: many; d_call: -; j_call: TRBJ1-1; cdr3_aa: CASIRTVMNTEAFF; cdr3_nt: TGTGCCAGCATTCGGACGGTCATGAACACTGAAGCTTTCTTT
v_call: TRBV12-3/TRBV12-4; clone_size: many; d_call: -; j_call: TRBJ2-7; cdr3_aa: CASSLALAGPYEQYF; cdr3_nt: TGTGCCAGCAGTTTAGCGCTGGCGGGCCCCTACGAGCAGTACTTC
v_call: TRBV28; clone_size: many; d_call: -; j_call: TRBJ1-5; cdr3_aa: CASSLSAPLGHQPQHF; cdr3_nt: TGTGCCAGCAGTTTATCGGCCCCCCTGGGCCATCAGCCCCAGCATTTT
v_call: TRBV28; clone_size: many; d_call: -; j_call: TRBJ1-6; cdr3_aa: CASSSTSNSPLHF; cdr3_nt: TGTGCCAGCAGCTCCACCTCTAATTCACCCCTCCACTTT
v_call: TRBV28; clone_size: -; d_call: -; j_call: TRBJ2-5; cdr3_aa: CASSLPRETQYF; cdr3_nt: TGTGCCAGCAGTCTTCCAAGGGAGACCCAGTACTTC
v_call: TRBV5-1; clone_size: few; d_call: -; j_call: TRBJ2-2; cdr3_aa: CASSHLGVTGELFF; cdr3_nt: TGCGCCAGCAGCCACCTGGGGGTCACCGGGGAGCTGTTTTTT
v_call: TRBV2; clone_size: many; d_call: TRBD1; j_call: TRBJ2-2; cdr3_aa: CASSADREISGELFF; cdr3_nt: TGTGCCAGCAGTGCAGACAGGGAAATTAGCGGGGAGCTGTTTTTT
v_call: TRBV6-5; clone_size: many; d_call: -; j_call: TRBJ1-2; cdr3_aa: CASSYQQDDYTF; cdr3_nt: TGTGCCAGCAGTTACCAACAGGATGACTACACCTTC
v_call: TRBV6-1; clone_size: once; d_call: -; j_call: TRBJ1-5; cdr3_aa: CASSEARQGNQPQHF; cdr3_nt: TGTGCCAGCAGTGAAGCGCGTCAGGGCAATCAGCCCCAGCATTTT
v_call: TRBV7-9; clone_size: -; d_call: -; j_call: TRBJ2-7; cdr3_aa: CASSQPGDTYEQYF; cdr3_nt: TGTGCCAGCAGCCAACCCGGGGACACGTACGAGCAGTACTTC
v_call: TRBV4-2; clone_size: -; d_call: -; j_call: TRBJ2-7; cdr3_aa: CASSQPQPGRPDYEQYF; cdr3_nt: TGTGCCAGCAGCCAGCCCCAGCCCGGACGGCCCGACTACGAGCAGTACTTC